The entry that follows covers one TCR beta chain sequence. Its antigen remains undetermined. The input lacks base qualities; no much larger clone sits a single base away. CD8 naive samples were obtained by positive selection for CCR7 among CD45RO-negative cells, yielding a CD45RA+CCR7+ population from which TemRA cells were excluded. The donors were healthy, HIV-negative adults who had no recently reported acute infections or vaccinations. Only Caucasian adults living in Nashville, Tennessee, USA were represented among the donors. After blood collection by leukapheresis, PBMCs were isolated using Ficoll-Histopaque density gradient centrifugation and then cryopreserved in the vapor phase of liquid nitrogen. Analytical flow cytometry was used to check the purity and quantity of every magnetically sorted T cell population. Genomic DNA was isolated from each sorted fraction and quantified by UV absorbance on a Nanodrop 2000c.

This specimen belongs to a study of shared clonotypes between healthy human individuals (dated by TCRdb to between 2020 and 2021). General notes on the study: A couple of women and a few men aged 18 to 49 years were included in the cohort. Libraries were prepared and TCR repertoires were sequenced by different laboratories using diverse techniques, in order to increase sequencing depth and limit assay-specific biases. To estimate repertoire size and how much clonotype sharing occurs between individuals, the study deeply sequenced the blood TCR repertoires of five healthy adults. Between about 0.8 and 9 billion PBMCs per donor were obtained by leukapheresis. For each donor, CD4 naive and CD4 memory were each run on three plates, CD8 naive on two plates, and CD8 memory on one plate. What the authors observed across the whole study: The small number of donors limited the genetic and exposure-history diversity represented. Sampling was restricted to blood, and TCR repertoires in tissues likely differ from the TCR repertoires found in blood. Pairwise subsampling indicated that sequencing depth was expected to affect the degree of clonotype sharing among donors. Naive subsets generally had larger estimated clonotype richness than memory subsets did. Across four donors, approximately 4.9% of naive CD4, roughly 3.5% of naive CD8, around 2.1% of memory CD4, and roughly 0.41% of memory CD8 clonotypes were shared. Clonotypes shared by all four sorted-subset donors showed higher generation probabilities than non-shared clonotypes. Incomplete sequencing was indicated by rarefaction of sorted-subset datasets, despite the large sequencing depth.

The junction carries 20 bases between V and J, which are trimmed by 5 bases and 4 bases respectively. Taken from cysteine to phenylalanine, the CDR3 has 16 residues. The CDR3 DNA has 48 bases and is translated from base 1. The germline V gene (reference sequence) gives CDR1 as SEHNR and CDR2 as FQNEAQ. Using the deep immunoSEQ assay, multiplex PCR amplified TCR CDR3 regions from genomic DNA. Extracted genomic DNA from each cell subset was spread evenly across all wells of several immunoSEQ 96-well plates, with each plate serving as a replicate. Each replicate PCR for sorted subsets received roughly 0.2 ug genomic DNA, equal to about 30,000 T cell genomes. The purified libraries were quantified using a Qubit 3.0 fluorometer, sized with a Bioanalyzer 2100, and then quantified again using the KAPA Library Quantification kit. Every immunoSEQ 96-well plate was sequenced on a separate single-read 150-cycle Illumina NextSeq 550 flow cell. Under the source paper's analysis protocol: Because the immunoSEQ output included only junctional sequences and no quality scores, the filtering could not be the same as the filtering used for full-length reads. Sequences were annotated with PyIR, a Python wrapper for IgBLAST v1.9, and V/J genes and CDR3 were assigned using IMGT germline references. Reads were filtered out if the reads had weak V/J assignments (E-value above 1e-6), no CDR3, stop codons, out-of-frame junctions, or ambiguous translated residues. A V3J clonotype was defined by an identical inferred V gene, J gene, and CDR3 amino acid sequence. Percentage overlap between repertoires was calculated by dividing the number of shared unique clonotypes by the size of the smaller repertoire. Three approaches were used to assess repertoire richness: RTK rarefaction, the Chao1 estimator, and Recon v2.1 estimates of unobserved clonotypes. For all TCRbeta clonotypes obtained by the gDNA method from a handful of donors, generation probabilities were computed with OLGA. The table was pulled from immuneACCESS by TCRdb, which kept in-frame rearrangements only. Such tables lose some clones; where checked, under half of the loss comes from unresolved V genes, and the rest has no known cause. V, J and clone size are taken as reported in that table, and D and trimming were inferred from the DNA itself. This sample gives about 2.2 million clones in total; just under 95% of them show up just once. The biggest ten clones account for about 1.6% of the sample.

Rearrangement joined TRBV7-9 to TRBJ1-2; possibly the D gene is TRBD1, per 5 matching bases. The clonotype was recovered from a man aged 18 to 29 in good health. Some clones in this sample may be carry-over from other donors' samples. Material for sequencing was naive CD8+ T cells from PBMCs. This specimen's cell subset or site label, per the study, means: CD45RA+CCR7+. The DNA is TGTGCCAGCAGCCGGGACCCCCGAATCGCGGTCTATGGCTACACCTTC. Its protein product is CASSRDPRIAVYGYTF.